This T cell receptor beta chain was recovered during a study of T cell repertoires in cytomegalovirus infection. V lost 6 bases, J lost 4 bases, and 7 bases lay in between. The CDR3 runs to 12 residues. Looked up from germline, CDR1 is SEHNR and CDR2 is FQNEAQ (reference sequence). TCRdb reprocessed the reads via MiXCR and lists one record per CDR3 protein. The repertoire includes around 270,000 distinct CDR3 sequences, over 8% of them detected once, and about 15% sits in the top ten. In this sample, this clonotype turned up many times. The sample taken for sequencing was PBMCs. The origin of this receptor is a human donor in good health (CMV status not recorded). Some clones in this sample may be carry-over from other donors' samples. The chain uses TRBV7-9 and TRBJ2-1; D is undetermined. For the CDR3, the DNA is TGTGCCAGCAGAAACGGGTACAATGAGCAGTTCTTC. It is translated as CASRNGYNEQFF.